These 4 T cell receptor beta chains came from one sample sequenced in a study of T cells in Graves' hyperthyroidism and ophthalmopathy. It was RNA transcripts that yielded the amplified TCR beta CDR3 regions. HTBI primers were used for first-round RT-PCR of the TCR CDR3. One entry per CDR3 protein, called by TCRdb with MiXCR from the multiplex PCR reads. The table records about 700,000 distinct CDR3 sequences, 12% to 15% of them present only once. The source material was blood. These receptors all stem from a young woman with Graves' hyperthyroidism.

This clonotype was observed many times. The V and J genes are TRBV12-3 or TRBV12-4 and TRBJ2-1; 13 bases are a match to TRBD2. The ends lost 3 bases at V and 10 bases at J; junction bases unmatched: 6. The CDR3 length is 15 residues. The CDR3 coding sequence is TGTGCCAGCAGTTTTTTGGGACTAGCGGGGACCGAGCAGTTCTTC. Translation: CASSFLGLAGTEQFF.

This clonotype has a handful of counts. This rearrangement joins TRBV6-1 to TRBJ2-5; TRBD1 agrees at 8 bases. Per the germline V gene, CDR1 is MNHNS and CDR2 is SASEGT. CDR3 length equals 15 residues. Germline trimming cut 8 bases from V and 5 bases from J; bases unmatched to any gene: 13. The DNA for the CDR3 is TGTGCCAGCTCCCTGACAGGGGCCCTTGGGGAGACCCAGTACTTC. Translating it yields CASSLTGALGETQYF.

Concerning this clonotype: Since a much larger clone is just one base distant, this may be a read error. The conserved phenylalanine or tryptophan is not found at the CDR3 terminus, so this likely reflects a read error. This chain links TRBV3-1 with TRBJ1-3, with TRBD1 as a possible D gene (5 bases). Germline V lookup: CDR1 LGHDT, CDR2 YNNKEL (reference sequence). Between the trimmed V and J ends, which lost 0 bases and 4 bases, there was a span of 7 bases. The CDR3 contains 14 residues. Here the CDR3 DNA reads TGTGCCAGCAGCCAAGAGGGGGTCGGAAACACCATATATTAT. This sequence encodes CASSQEGVGNTIYY.

This clonotype occurred many times. V gene TRBV7-2 combines with J gene TRBJ2-1, with D uncertain. The CDR3 is 15 residues long. Germline V gene sequence: CDR1 SGHTA, CDR2 FQGNSA. V was trimmed by 5 bases and J by 0 bases, leaving 11 bases between them. CDR3 DNA: TGTGCCAGCAGCCTAGACCGGCACTCCTACAATGAGCAGTTCTTC. It specifies CASSLDRHSYNEQFF.